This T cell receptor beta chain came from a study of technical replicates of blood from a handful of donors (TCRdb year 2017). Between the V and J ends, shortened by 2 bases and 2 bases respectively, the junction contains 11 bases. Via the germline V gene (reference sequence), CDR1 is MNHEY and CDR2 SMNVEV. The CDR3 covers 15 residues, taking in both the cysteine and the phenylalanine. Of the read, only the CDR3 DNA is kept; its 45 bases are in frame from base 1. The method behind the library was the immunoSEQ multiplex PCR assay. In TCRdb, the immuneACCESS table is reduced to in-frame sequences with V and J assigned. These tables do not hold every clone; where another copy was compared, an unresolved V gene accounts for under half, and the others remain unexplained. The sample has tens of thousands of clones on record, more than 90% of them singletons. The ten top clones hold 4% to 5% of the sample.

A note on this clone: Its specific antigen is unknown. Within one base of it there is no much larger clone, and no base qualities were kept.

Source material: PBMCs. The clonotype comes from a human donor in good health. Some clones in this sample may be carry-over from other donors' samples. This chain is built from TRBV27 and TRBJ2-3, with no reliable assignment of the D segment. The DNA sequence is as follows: TGTGCCAGCAGTTTACTTCCCCGTCCCACAGATACGCAGTATTTT. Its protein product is CASSLLPRPTDTQYF.